The present TCR beta chain was sequenced within a study of blood T cell repertoires in COVID-19. Losses at the gene ends were 1 base for V and 3 bases for J; bases not matched to a gene: 3. The germline CDR1 and CDR2 sequences are MNHEY and SVGEGT. This CDR3 is built from 15 residues. The repertoire was sequenced with immunoSEQ multiplex PCR; TCRdb's copy has only in-frame clones and lacks some. The sample shows over 50,000 clones, 75% to 95% of them seen only once. The sample was peripheral blood. The source is a human donor with active COVID-19. The donor label of this sample is uncertain. The chain combines TRBV6-2 or TRBV6-3 with TRBJ1-5; 7 bases fit TRBD1. The CDR3, as DNA: TGTGCCAGCAGTTACTTGGGACAGATCAATCAGCCCCAGCATTTT. Translating gives CASSYLGQINQPQHF.